Below, 22 T cell receptor delta chains from the same sample are listed, as sequenced in a study of gamma-delta T cells after stem cell transplantation (dated by TCRdb to about 2016). The library relied on RT-PCR. Instrument used: Illumina MiSeq. TCRdb processed the public reads again with the CATT caller, after which rows with matching DNA were combined. For this sample the table gives approximately 3,000 delta-chain clones, of which about 30% were detected only once. The ten largest clones capture 23% of the sample. The specimen sequenced was gamma-delta T cells. Source of these receptors: a human donor. It is not recorded whose cells these are; they may come from a transplant donor.

This chain connects TRDV1 to TRDJ1; 9 nucleotides agree with TRDD2. The CDR3 length is 22 residues. The trim removed 3 bases at V and 0 bases at J, leaving 23 bases unmatched. Germline assignment: CDR1 TSWWSYY and CDR2 QGS. The CDR3 coding sequence is TGTGCTCTTGGGGATCCTATTCGCCTTCCTACTCGGGCCCACGATTACACCGATAAACTCATCTTT. It specifies CALGDPIRLPTRAHDYTDKLIF.

This clone was counted only a few times. TCRdb pairs this DNA with a much larger clone's protein that differs at residue 9, likely a read error; the protein shown was translated from the DNA. The V call is TRDV3, the J call TRDJ1; no reliable D call. V was cut by 5 bases and J by 1 base, with 23 bases left in between. This CDR3 comprises 16 residues. Germline lookup yields CDR1 TVYSNPD and CDR2 GDNSRS (reference sequence). CDR3 DNA sequence: TGTGCCCTCGCAACGTATGGATCAGAATTCACCGATAAACTCATCTTT. Residues: CALATYGSEFTDKLIF. The full variable domain, its missing parts supplied by reference TRDV3 and TRDJ1, is CDKVTQSSPDQTVASGSEVVLLCTYDTVYSNPDLFWYRIRPDYSFQFVFYGDNSRSEGADFTQGRFSVKHILTQKAFHLVISPVRTEDSATYYCALATYGSEFTDKLIFGKGTRVTVEP.

By proportion, this clone is medium-sized (0.01 to 0.1%). The chain joins TRDV2 to TRDJ1, with 9 nucleotides matching TRDD3. J gave up 0 bases and V 3 bases, and 22 bases lay outside the gene matches. The CDR3 has 21 residues. Germline-derived CDR1 and CDR2 are GEAIGNYY and EKD. The CDR3 DNA is TGTGCCTGTGACGACGTTCCTACGACTAACTACTGGGGGACTAACACCGATAAACTCATCTTT. As protein: CACDDVPTTNYWGTNTDKLIF.

Worth noting for this clone: A far larger clone is only one base removed, so a read error is likely. The rearrangement joins TRDV1 to TRDJ1; 9 nucleotides match TRDD3. The length of the CDR3 is 24 residues. Germline values: CDR1 TSWWSYY, CDR2 QGS. Trimming cost V 3 bases and J 0 bases; bases outside gene matches: 29. The CDR3 DNA sequence: TGTGCTCTTGGGGACTTTCCTACGAACATACCTATACTGGGGGAGGTCAGGTACACCGATAAACTCATCTTT. Translating it yields CALGDFPTNIPILGEVRYTDKLIF.

This clone has more than one count but fewer than ten. This chain links TRDV1 with TRDJ1, with TRDD3 matching 9 bases. V shed 1 base, J shed 0 bases, and the junction held 18 bases outside the gene matches. The CDR3 consists of 21 residues. Germline CDR1 and CDR2: TSWWSYY and QGS. The CDR3 DNA reads as TGTGCTCTTGGGGAACGCCACCGGGGGAGGACTGGGGGACCGTACACCGATAAACTCATCTTT. Translating gives CALGERHRGRTGGPYTDKLIF.

Judged by abundance, this clone is large. This CDR3 is also generated by other DNA sequences in the sample. This chain joins TRDV2 and TRDJ1; unclear D gene. CDR1 and CDR2 (germline): GEAIGNYY, EKD. V shed 0 bases and J shed 4 bases, with 14 bases lying between them. This CDR3 has 15 residues. DNA for the CDR3: TGTGCCTGTGACACCGTTAGTCTACGGGGCGATAAACTCATCTTT. Its protein product is CACDTVSLRGDKLIF.

This clone qualifies as large. V and J are TRDV2 and TRDJ1; tentatively, D is TRDD3 (6 bases). The CDR3 spans 18 residues. Germline assignment: CDR1 GEAIGNYY and CDR2 EKD. Trimming removed 4 bases at V and 0 bases at J, with 23 bases between. The CDR3 region has the DNA TGTGCCTGTGAGGAGTTAGGTGCTGGGGTACTGTACACCGATAAACTCATCTTT. This codes for CACEELGAGVLYTDKLIF.

With respect to this clone: A read error may explain this, as a much larger clone is one base away. The chain uses TRDV2 and TRDJ1; 7 bases fit TRDD3. Germline V gives CDR1 GEAIGNYY, CDR2 EKD. The CDR3 spans 14 residues. The CDR3 DNA sequence: TGTGCCCGTGACATCTTGGGGGAGCACGATAAACTCATCTTT. Its protein product is CARDILGEHDKLIF.

A note on this clone: This likely stems from a read error, as it lies one base from a far larger clone. The genes are TRDV2 and TRDJ1; D ambiguous. CDR3 length: 14 residues. CDR1 and CDR2 from the germline V gene are GEAIGNYY and EKD. The CDR3 sequence is CACDTLGNLDKLTF. Here the CDR3 DNA reads TGTGCCTGTGACACCTTGGGTAACCTCGATAAACTCACCTTT.

A remark on this clone: One base separates it from a far larger clone, so it is likely a read error. Other DNA sequences within the sample encode an identical CDR3. This chain links TRDV2 with TRDJ1, with 8 bases lining up with TRDD3. Germline CDR1 and CDR2: GEAIGNYY and EKD. The CDR3 contains 17 residues. V trimming: 2 bases; J trimming: 0 bases; junction bases outside the gene matches: 10. As DNA, the CDR3 is TGTGCCTGTGACAGACTGCTGGGGGACAGGTACACCGATAAACTCATCTTT. Translation gives CACDRLLGDRYTDKLIF.

Remarks on this clone: A much bigger clone sits one base away, suggesting this may be a read error. This chain links TRDV2 with TRDJ1; 7 bases match TRDD3. The CDR3 has 17 residues. J was trimmed by 0 bases and V by 3 bases; bases with no gene match: 12. Germline V gene lookup returns CDR1 GEAIGNYY and CDR2 EKD. Here the CDR3 reads CACDAAGGPEYTDKLIF. CDR3 DNA: TGTGCCTGTGACGCCGCTGGGGGTCCCGAGTACACCGATAAACTCATCTTT.

The chain has TRDV2 and TRDJ1; TRDD3 is a possible D gene (5 bases). Deletions cut 1 base from V and 0 bases from J, with 11 bases between. The CDR3 is 15 amino acids. In germline, CDR1 is GEAIGNYY, CDR2 EKD. In DNA form, the CDR3 reads TGTGCCTGTGACACTGTCGGGGACCACACCGATAAACTCATCTTT. It codes for CACDTVGDHTDKLIF.

By its share, this clone is medium-sized (0.01 to 0.1%). The rearrangement uses TRDV1 and TRDJ1, with D uncertain. The ends were cut back, 0 bases at V and 4 bases at J, with 15 bases in the middle. The CDR3 sequence is 16 residues long. Germline V gene lookup returns CDR1 TSWWSYY and CDR2 QGS. The CDR3 DNA reads as TGTGCTCTTGGGGAACTAGAGTCGCTCCGGGGCGATAAACTCATCTTT. Translated, it gives CALGELESLRGDKLIF.

Concerning this clone itself: The junction shows a germline mismatch at one end, possibly a read error. The chain couples TRDV3 to TRDJ1; 9 nucleotides align to TRDD3. Per the germline V gene, CDR1 is TVYSNPD and CDR2 is GDNSRS (reference sequence). The CDR3 has 17 residues. The CDR3 coding sequence is TGTGCCTTTATCCTGCCTAAACTGGGGGAGAACACCAATAAACTCATCTTT. It yields the protein CAFILPKLGENTNKLIF.

This clone is hyperexpanded by share. Other nucleotide sequences from this sample produce the same CDR3. The CDR3 DNA reads as TGTGCCTGTGACCAAGTTACCTTGGGCTCCTGGGACACCCGACAGATGTTTTTC. This codes for CACDQVTLGSWDTRQMFF. The rearrangement joins TRDV2 to TRDJ3, with unresolved D. This CDR3 has 18 residues. Germline CDR1 GEAIGNYY, CDR2 EKD. The ends were cut back, 3 bases at V and 0 bases at J, with 14 bases in the middle.

With respect to this clone: A much bigger clone sits one base away, suggesting this may be a read error. The chain has TRDV2 and TRDJ1, with 7 bases identical to TRDD3. CDR1 is GEAIGNYY and CDR2 is EKD in the germline V gene. This CDR3 comprises 15 residues. J gave up 8 bases and V 2 bases, and 13 bases lay outside the gene matches. The DNA of the CDR3 is TGTGCCTGTGACAAGGTTACTGGGGTAGACCAAAAACTCATCTTT. Amino acid sequence: CACDKVTGVDQKLIF.

Comments on this clone: A far larger clone is off by one base, so a read error is likely. Other DNA sequences within the sample encode an identical CDR3. The V call is TRDV2, the J call TRDJ3; 8 bases match TRDD3. CDR1 GEAIGNYY and CDR2 EKD come from the germline V gene. The CDR3 is 21 amino acids. CDR3 protein: CACDILGGTKASSWDTRQMFF. Here the CDR3 DNA reads TGTGCCTGCGACATACTGGGGGGGACAAAGGCGAGCTCCTGGGACACCCGACAGATGTTTTTC.

About this clone: A much larger clone is a single base away; this may be a read error. The rearrangement uses TRDV2 and TRDJ1; TRDD3 might be the D (5 bases). The germline V gene encodes CDR1 GEAIGNYY and CDR2 EKD. There are 14 residues in the CDR3. V gave up 5 bases and J gave up 0 bases, with 12 bases separating them. CDR3 residues: CACGGISNTDKLIF. CDR3 DNA: TGTGCCTGTGGCGGGATCTCTAACACCGATAAACTCATCTTT.

Note on this clone: A much larger clone differs by one base, so this may be a read error. V usage is TRDV2 and J usage is TRDJ1, with no clear D. Germline CDR1 is GEAIGNYY and CDR2 is EKD. The CDR3 totals 15 residues. The V gene lost 0 bases and the J gene lost 5 bases, with 15 bases spanning the gap. The CDR3 nucleotides are TGTGCCTGTGACACCGTGAGGGCCCACGGGGATAAACTCATCTTT. Its translation: CACDTVRAHGDKLIF.

About this clone: Distinct nucleotide sequences in the sample also encode this CDR3. V is TRDV1 and J is TRDJ3, with TRDD3 identical over 10 bases. Trimming took 5 bases from V and 0 from J; bases not matched to a gene: 19. Germline V gene lookup returns CDR1 TSWWSYY and CDR2 QGS. This CDR3 spans 23 amino acids. Here the CDR3 reads CALGKGPSRTGGFGSWDTRQMFF. CDR3 DNA sequence: TGTGCTCTTGGGAAAGGTCCTTCCCGTACTGGGGGATTCGGCTCCTGGGACACCCGACAGATGTTTTTC.

In the case of this clone: A far larger clone is only one base removed, so a read error is likely. The chain uses TRDV1 and TRDJ1; TRDD3 matches 9 bases. The V and J ends lost 7 bases and 0 bases, in that order; junction bases with no gene match: 33. The CDR3 totals 24 residues. Germline values: CDR1 TSWWSYY, CDR2 QGS. CDR3 region: CALEDFPTNIPILGEIRYTDKLIF. CDR3 nucleotides: TGTGCTCTTGAGGACTTTCCTACGAACATACCTATACTGGGGGAGATCAGGTACACCGATAAACTCATCTTT.

In this sample, this clone turned up a few times. Other DNA sequences from this sample encode an identical CDR3 as well. The chain uses TRDV1 and TRDJ1; 11 nucleotides align to TRDD3. The CDR3 contains 20 residues. CDR1 and CDR2 (germline): TSWWSYY, QGS. V trimming: 2 bases; J trimming: 0 bases; junction bases outside the gene matches: 14. CDR3 protein: CALGEGSWGIRRLYTDKLIF. The CDR3 nucleotides are TGTGCTCTTGGGGAAGGGAGTTGGGGGATACGCCGATTGTACACCGATAAACTCATCTTT.